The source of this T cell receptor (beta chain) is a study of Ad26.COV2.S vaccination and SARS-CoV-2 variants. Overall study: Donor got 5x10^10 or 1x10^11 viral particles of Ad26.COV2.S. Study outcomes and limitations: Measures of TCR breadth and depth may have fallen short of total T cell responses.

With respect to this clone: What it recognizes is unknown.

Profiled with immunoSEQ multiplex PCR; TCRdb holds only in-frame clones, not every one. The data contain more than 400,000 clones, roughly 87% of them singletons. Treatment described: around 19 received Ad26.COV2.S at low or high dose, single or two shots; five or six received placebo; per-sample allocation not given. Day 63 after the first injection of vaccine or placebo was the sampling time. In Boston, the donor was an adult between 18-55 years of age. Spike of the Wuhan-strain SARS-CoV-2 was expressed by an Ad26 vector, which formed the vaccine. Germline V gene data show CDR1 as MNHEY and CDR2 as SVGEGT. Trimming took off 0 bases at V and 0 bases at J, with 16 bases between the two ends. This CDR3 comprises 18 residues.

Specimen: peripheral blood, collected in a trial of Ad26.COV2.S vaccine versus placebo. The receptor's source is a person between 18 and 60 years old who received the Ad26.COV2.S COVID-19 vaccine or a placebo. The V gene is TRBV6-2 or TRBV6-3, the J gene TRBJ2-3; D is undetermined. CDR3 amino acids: CASSYSVGSAPSTDTQYF. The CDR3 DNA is TGTGCCAGCAGTTACTCCGTCGGCAGCGCCCCTAGCACAGATACGCAGTATTTT.